One and the same sample provided the 22 T cell receptor beta chains below, sequenced in a study of T cell responses to AZD1222 COVID-19 vaccine. The assay was immunoSEQ multiplex PCR, and TCRdb's table has in-frame clones only and misses some. Found here are under 150,000 clones, about 90% of them singletons; the top ten hold about 1.6%. Sequenced material: peripheral blood, taken 28 days after the second AZD1222 dose. All receptors come from an adult who received the AZD1222 COVID-19 vaccine.

This chain uses TRBV19 with TRBJ1-4, with D unclear. The ends were cut back, 3 bases at V and 2 bases at J, with 7 bases in the middle. There are 14 residues in the CDR3. Germline CDR1 LNHDA, CDR2 SQIVND (reference sequence). CDR3 residues: CASSIRSTNEKLFF. CDR3 nucleotide sequence: TGTGCCAGTAGTATTCGGAGTACTAATGAAAAACTGTTTTTT. Full variable domain (outside the CDR3, taken from reference TRBV19 and TRBJ1-4): DGGITQSPKYLFRKEGQNVTLSCEQNLNHDAMYWYRQDPGQGLRLIYYSQIVNDFQKGDIAEGYSVSREKKESFPLTVTSAQKNPTAFYLCASSIRSTNEKLFFGSGTQLSVL.

The CDR3 sequence is CASSLRTGTGGIWEQYF. Here the CDR3 DNA reads TGTGCCAGCAGCTTACGTACCGGGACAGGGGGTATTTGGGAGCAGTACTTC. The V gene is TRBV9, the J gene TRBJ2-7, with TRBD1 identical over 11 bases. Germline V CDR1 and CDR2: SGDLS, YYNGEE. This CDR3 region has 17 residues. Trimming at V came to 4 bases and at J to 7 bases, leaving 16 bases not matched to a gene.

The chain links TRBV24-1 to TRBJ1-1, with D hard to call. From germline, CDR1 is KGHDR and CDR2 SFDVKD. The ends were cut back, 7 bases at V and 8 bases at J, with 16 bases in the middle. The CDR3 is 13 amino acids. CDR3 sequence: CATRHPGFPEAFF. CDR3 sequence (DNA): TGTGCCACCAGGCATCCGGGGTTCCCAGAAGCTTTCTTT.

The chain employs TRBV11-2 and TRBJ2-2; D call uncertain. CDR1 and CDR2 from the germline V gene are SGHAT and FQNNGV. Trimming removed 5 bases from V and 5 bases from J, with 9 bases in between. The CDR3 is 13 amino acids. CDR3 nucleotides: TGTGCCAGCAGCCCACGTGGGACCGGGGAGCTGTTTTTT. This gives the protein CASSPRGTGELFF. The variable domain in full, with the rest retrieved from reference TRBV11-2 and TRBJ2-2, is EAGVAQSPRYKIIEKRQSVAFWCNPISGHATLYWYQQILGQGPKLLIQFQNNGVVDDSQLPKDRFSAERLKGVDSTLKIQPAKLEDSAVYLCASSPRGTGELFFGEGSRLTVL.

In DNA, the CDR3 is TGTGCCAGCAGCTTAGCCCTAGCGGTCTCCTACGAGCAGTACTTC. It encodes CASSLALAVSYEQYF. The rearrangement joins TRBV11-2 to TRBJ2-7; 7 bases line up with TRBD2. From germline, CDR1 is SGHAT and CDR2 FQNNGV. V was clipped by 1 base and J by 0 bases; unmatched bases: 3. CDR3 length: 15 residues.

V and J are TRBV7-2 and TRBJ2-1, with a weak D call TRBD1 (5 bases). Germline V gene data show CDR1 as SGHTA and CDR2 as FQGNSA. Trimming took off 5 bases at V and 9 bases at J, with 11 bases between the two ends. The CDR3 is 12 amino acids. CDR3 nucleotides: TGTGCCAGCAGCCTTAATAGGGGTGAGCAGTTCTTC. Its protein is CASSLNRGEQFF.

V usage is TRBV10-1 and J usage is TRBJ2-5; D might be TRBD1 (6 bases). The length of the CDR3 is 15 residues. Germline V gene data show CDR1 as WNHNN and CDR2 as SYGVQD (reference sequence). The V gene lost 6 bases and the J gene lost 5 bases, with 19 bases spanning the gap. The CDR3 region is CASSPTRGRGETQYF. As DNA, the CDR3 is TGCGCCAGCAGCCCCACCCGGGGTAGGGGGGAGACCCAGTACTTC.

The rearrangement uses TRBV11-3 and TRBJ1-1; the D gene is possibly TRBD1 (5 bases). V lost 5 bases and J 1 base, leaving 20 bases between the germline ends. The CDR3 spans 17 residues. Germline assignment: CDR1 SGHNT and CDR2 YENEEA. CDR3 loop: CASSPSGGSLGNTEAFF. CDR3 coding DNA: TGTGCCAGCAGCCCTAGTGGGGGGAGTCTCGGGAACACTGAAGCTTTCTTT.

The chain joins TRBV7-9 to TRBJ1-5; D is unclear. The length of the CDR3 is 14 residues. Germline V gene data show CDR1 as SEHNR and CDR2 as FQNEAQ (reference sequence). V gave up 1 base and J gave up 0 bases, with 4 bases separating them. The CDR3 protein is CASSLGDSNQPQHF. CDR3 coding DNA: TGTGCCAGCAGCTTAGGTGATAGCAATCAGCCCCAGCATTTT.

The J gene is TRBJ1-1, the V gene TRBV10-1, with TRBD1 matching 7 bases. This CDR3 spans 15 amino acids. Germline values: CDR1 WNHNN, CDR2 SYGVQD (reference sequence). Trimming at V came to 0 bases and at J to 2 bases, leaving 3 bases not matched to a gene. The chain's CDR3 is CASSESAGGNTEAFF. As DNA, the CDR3 is TGCGCCAGCAGTGAGTCGGCAGGGGGAAACACTGAAGCTTTCTTT.

The chain couples TRBV27 to TRBJ1-6; 8 bases match TRBD1. From germline, CDR1 is MNHEY and CDR2 SMNVEV (reference sequence). The CDR3 is 15 residues long. The trim removed 1 base at V and 7 bases at J, leaving 3 bases unmatched. The CDR3, as DNA: TGTGCCAGCAGTTTATTGGGACAGGAGAATTCACCCCTCCACTTT. Encoded protein: CASSLLGQENSPLHF.

The chain carries TRBV20-1 and TRBJ2-1; possibly TRBD2 for D (5 bases). The length of the CDR3 is 14 residues. Germline V CDR1 and CDR2: DFQATT, SNEGSKA (reference sequence). V was cut by 3 bases and J by 0 bases, with 9 bases left in between. Here the CDR3 reads CSASSGYSYNEQFF. DNA for the CDR3: TGCAGTGCTAGTTCGGGATACTCCTACAATGAGCAGTTCTTC.

The genes are TRBV7-2 and TRBJ2-1; 11 bases are shared with TRBD2. The CDR3 has 17 amino acids. V shed 5 bases and J 2 bases; nucleotides not matched to a gene: 8. Germline V gene sequence: CDR1 SGHTA, CDR2 FQGNSA. CDR3 in amino acids: CASSLLAGVQTYNEQFF. The CDR3 region has the DNA TGTGCCAGCAGCCTACTAGCGGGGGTCCAGACCTACAATGAGCAGTTCTTC. The complete variable domain, with remaining parts taken from reference TRBV7-2 and TRBJ2-1, reads GAGVSQSPSNKVTEKGKDVELRCDPISGHTALYWYRQSLGQGLEFLIYFQGNSAPDKSGLPSDRFSAERTGGSVSTLTIQRTQQEDSAVYLCASSLLAGVQTYNEQFFGPGTRLTVL.

This clone was counted once. V and J are TRBV3-1 (or the pseudogene TRBV3-2) and TRBJ2-1, with 7 bases lining up with TRBD1. Looked up from germline, CDR1 is LGHDT and CDR2 is YNNKEL (reference sequence). J lost 10 bases, V lost 1 base, and 4 bases had no gene match. The CDR3 contains 13 residues. The CDR3 DNA follows: TGTGCCAGCAGCCAAGCCTTGGACAGGGAGCAGTTCTTC. It is translated as CASSQALDREQFF.

This rearrangement joins TRBV5-1 to TRBJ1-1, with unresolved D. Trimming left V 4 bases short and J 10 bases short, with 14 bases between. The CDR3 covers 12 residues. CDR1 and CDR2 from the germline V gene are SGHRS and YFSETQ. The DNA of the CDR3 is TGCGCCAGCAGCGCGGAGAACAGCCCAGCTTTCTTT. The encoded protein is CASSAENSPAFF.

This chain connects TRBV28 to TRBJ2-7, with 8 bases aligning to TRBD2. Per germline, CDR1 MDHEN and CDR2 SYDVKM. V lost 1 base and J lost 4; bases outside the gene matches: 3. This CDR3 region has 14 residues. CDR3 in amino acids: CASSLSPGGYEQYF. For the CDR3, the DNA is TGTGCCAGCAGTTTATCTCCGGGAGGGTACGAGCAGTACTTC.

J is TRBJ2-7 and V is TRBV7-9, with D possibly matching TRBD2 (7 bases). This CDR3 has 14 residues. In germline, CDR1 is SEHNR, CDR2 FQNEAQ (reference sequence). The V end lost 8 bases, the J end lost 1 base, and 15 bases lay between the germline ends. The CDR3 nucleotides are TGTGCCAGCCGGGGAGGGGGGATTTCCTACGAGCAGTACTTC. Its protein product is CASRGGGISYEQYF.

V and J are TRBV27 and TRBJ2-1; D is uncertain. The germline V gene encodes CDR1 MNHEY and CDR2 SMNVEV (reference sequence). The CDR3 is made up of 15 amino acids. Between the trimmed V and J ends, which lost 0 bases and 9 bases, there was a span of 15 bases. The CDR3 region is CASSLSSSSWGEQFF. The CDR3 nucleotides read TGTGCCAGCAGTTTATCTAGTAGTAGCTGGGGTGAGCAGTTCTTC.

This chain links TRBV6-5 with TRBJ1-1; 9 bases match TRBD1. The length of the CDR3 is 15 residues. After removal of 6 bases from V and 1 base from J, the junction contained 6 bases not matched to a gene. Germline values: CDR1 MNHEY, CDR2 SVGAGI. CDR3 residues: CASSMGQGRNTEAFF. CDR3 sequence (DNA): TGTGCCAGCAGCATGGGACAGGGAAGGAACACTGAAGCTTTCTTT.

The chain recombines TRBV10-2 with TRBJ2-1; 13 nucleotides agree with TRBD2. The CDR3 totals 14 residues. The germline gives CDR1 WSHSY, CDR2 SAAADI. The V and J ends lost 6 bases and 9 bases, in that order; junction bases with no gene match: 5. The CDR3 sequence: CASSGLAGVGEQFF. The CDR3 DNA sequence: TGCGCCAGCAGCGGACTAGCGGGAGTTGGTGAGCAGTTCTTC.

This rearrangement joins TRBV30 to TRBJ2-7; D is unclear. V was cut by 2 bases and J by 3 bases, with 5 bases left in between. The CDR3 runs 11 residues. Germline loops: CDR1 GTSNPN, CDR2 SVGIG (reference sequence). In nucleotides, the CDR3 is TGTGCCTGGAGTTCACACTACGAGCAGTACTTC. This gives the protein CAWSSHYEQYF.

This clone came up once. The V call is TRBV28, the J call TRBJ2-7; TRBD1 or TRBD2 may be the D gene (5 bases each). This CDR3 comprises 13 residues. The V and J ends lost 2 bases and 9 bases respectively, with 14 bases between them. Germline V lookup: CDR1 MDHEN, CDR2 SYDVKM. CDR3 residues: CASSLGPGRVQYF. CDR3 DNA sequence: TGTGCCAGCAGTTTAGGGCCAGGGAGAGTGCAGTACTTC.